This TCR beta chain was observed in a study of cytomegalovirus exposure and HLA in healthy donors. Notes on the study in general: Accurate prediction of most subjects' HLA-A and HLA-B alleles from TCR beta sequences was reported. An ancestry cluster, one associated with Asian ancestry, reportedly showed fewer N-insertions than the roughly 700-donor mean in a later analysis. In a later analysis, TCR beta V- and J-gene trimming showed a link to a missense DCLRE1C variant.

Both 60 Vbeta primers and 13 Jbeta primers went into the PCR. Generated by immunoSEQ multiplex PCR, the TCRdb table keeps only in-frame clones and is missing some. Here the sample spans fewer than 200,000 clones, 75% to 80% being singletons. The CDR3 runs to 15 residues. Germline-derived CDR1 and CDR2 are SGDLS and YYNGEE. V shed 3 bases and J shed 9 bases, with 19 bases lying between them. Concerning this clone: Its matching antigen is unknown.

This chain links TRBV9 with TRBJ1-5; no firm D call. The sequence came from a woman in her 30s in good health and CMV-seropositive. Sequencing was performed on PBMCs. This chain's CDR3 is CASSGEGSPEGPQHF. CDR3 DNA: TGTGCCAGCAGCGGGGAAGGGAGCCCGGAGGGGCCCCAGCATTTT.